This T cell receptor (beta chain) was recorded in a study of blood T cell repertoires in COVID-19. Only one count was recorded for this clone. This table comes from immunoSEQ multiplex PCR, and its TCRdb copy is limited to in-frame clones, with some not included. Altogether hundreds of thousands of clones are present, about nine tenths being singletons, with the ten largest covering around a tenth. The sample consisted of PBMCs or T cells enriched from blood (not recorded which). The clonotype was recovered from a woman aged 35 to 49 who had recovered from COVID-19.

The CDR3 sequence is CASSMAPGEQFF. In DNA, the CDR3 is TGTGCCAGCAGCATGGCCCCGGGGGAGCAGTTCTTC. The chain couples TRBV7-3 to TRBJ2-1, with TRBD2 as a possible D gene (5 bases). This CDR3 is built from 12 residues. V gave up 5 bases and J gave up 10 bases, with 12 bases separating them. From germline, CDR1 is SGHTA and CDR2 FQGTGA.